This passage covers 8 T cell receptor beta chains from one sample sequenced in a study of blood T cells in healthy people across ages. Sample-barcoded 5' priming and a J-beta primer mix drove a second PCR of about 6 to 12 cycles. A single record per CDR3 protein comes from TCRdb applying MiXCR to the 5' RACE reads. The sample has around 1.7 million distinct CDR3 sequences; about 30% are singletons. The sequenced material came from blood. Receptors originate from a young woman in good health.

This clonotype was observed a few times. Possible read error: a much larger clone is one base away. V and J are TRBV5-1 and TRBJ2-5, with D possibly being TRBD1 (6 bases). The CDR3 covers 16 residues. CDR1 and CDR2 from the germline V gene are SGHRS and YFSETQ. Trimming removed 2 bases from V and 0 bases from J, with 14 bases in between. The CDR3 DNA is TGCGCCAGCAGCTTTATCCGTGGGGACAACCAAGAGACCCAGTACTTC. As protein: CASSFIRGDNQETQYF.

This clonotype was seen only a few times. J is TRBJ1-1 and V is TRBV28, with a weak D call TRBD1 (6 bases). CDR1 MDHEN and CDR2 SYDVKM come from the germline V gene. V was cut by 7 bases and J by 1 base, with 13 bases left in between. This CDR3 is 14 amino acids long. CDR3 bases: TGTGCCAGCATCCCCCGGGACAAGAACACTGAAGCTTTCTTT. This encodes CASIPRDKNTEAFF.

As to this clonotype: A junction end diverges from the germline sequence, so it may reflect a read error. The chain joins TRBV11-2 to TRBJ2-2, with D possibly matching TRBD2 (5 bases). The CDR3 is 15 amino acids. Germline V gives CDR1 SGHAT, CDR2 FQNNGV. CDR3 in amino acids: CASSLAAANTGERFF. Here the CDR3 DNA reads TGTGCCAGCAGCTTAGCGGCCGCGAACACCGGGGAGCGGTTTTTT.

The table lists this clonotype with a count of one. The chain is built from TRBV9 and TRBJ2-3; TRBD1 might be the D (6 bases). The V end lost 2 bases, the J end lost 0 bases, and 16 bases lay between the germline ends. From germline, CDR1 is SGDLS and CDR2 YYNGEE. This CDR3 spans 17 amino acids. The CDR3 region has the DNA TGTGCCAGCAGCGTTCGAGCCGGGACACTTAGCACAGATACGCAGTATTTT. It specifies CASSVRAGTLSTDTQYF.

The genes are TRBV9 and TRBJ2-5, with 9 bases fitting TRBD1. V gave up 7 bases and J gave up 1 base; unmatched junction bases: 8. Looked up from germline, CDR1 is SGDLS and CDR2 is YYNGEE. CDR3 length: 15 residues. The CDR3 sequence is CASSRGQGAQETQYF. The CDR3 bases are TGTGCCAGCTCGCGGGGACAGGGCGCCCAAGAGACCCAGTACTTC.

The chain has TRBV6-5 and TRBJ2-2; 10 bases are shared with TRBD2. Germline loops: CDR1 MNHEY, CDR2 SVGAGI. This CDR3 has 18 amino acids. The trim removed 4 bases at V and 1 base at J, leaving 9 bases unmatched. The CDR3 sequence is CASSSGTSGAGNTGELFF. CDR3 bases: TGTGCCAGCAGTTCCGGAACTAGCGGGGCGGGGAACACCGGGGAGCTGTTTTTT.

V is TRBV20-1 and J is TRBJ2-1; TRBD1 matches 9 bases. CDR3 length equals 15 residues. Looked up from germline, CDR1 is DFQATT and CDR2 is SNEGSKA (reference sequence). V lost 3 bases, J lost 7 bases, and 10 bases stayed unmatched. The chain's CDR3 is CSARSGTGKGNEQFF. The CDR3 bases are TGCAGTGCTAGGTCCGGGACAGGGAAGGGAAATGAGCAGTTCTTC.

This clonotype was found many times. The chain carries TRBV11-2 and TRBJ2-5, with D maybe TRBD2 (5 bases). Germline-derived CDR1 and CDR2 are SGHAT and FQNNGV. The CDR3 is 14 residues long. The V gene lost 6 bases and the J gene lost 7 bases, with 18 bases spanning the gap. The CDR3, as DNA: TGTGCCAGCAGGGAGCTAGCCCCTTCCGGGACCCAGTACTTC. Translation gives CASRELAPSGTQYF.